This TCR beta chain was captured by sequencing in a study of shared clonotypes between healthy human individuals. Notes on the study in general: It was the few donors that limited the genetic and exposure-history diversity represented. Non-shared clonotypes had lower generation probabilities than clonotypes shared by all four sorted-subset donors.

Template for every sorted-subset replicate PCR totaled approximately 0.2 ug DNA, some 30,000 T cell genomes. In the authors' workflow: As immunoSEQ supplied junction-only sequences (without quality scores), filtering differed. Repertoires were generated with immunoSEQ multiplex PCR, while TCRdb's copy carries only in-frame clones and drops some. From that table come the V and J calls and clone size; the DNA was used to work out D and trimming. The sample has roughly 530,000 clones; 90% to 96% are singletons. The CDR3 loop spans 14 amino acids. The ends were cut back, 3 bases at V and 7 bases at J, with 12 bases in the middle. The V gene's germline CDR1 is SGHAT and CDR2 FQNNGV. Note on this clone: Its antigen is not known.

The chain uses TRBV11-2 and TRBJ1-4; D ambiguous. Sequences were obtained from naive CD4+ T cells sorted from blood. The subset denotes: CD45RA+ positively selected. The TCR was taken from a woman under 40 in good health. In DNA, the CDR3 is TGTGCCAGCAGCTTGGTCGGGTGGGGTGAAAAACTGTTTTTT. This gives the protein CASSLVGWGEKLFF.